Here is one T cell receptor (beta chain) with its context. Trimming took 3 bases from V and 2 from J; bases not matched to a gene: 3. Germline V CDR1 and CDR2: SGDLS, YYNGEE. There are 15 residues in the CDR3. This record comes from a study of blood T cell repertoires in COVID-19. Across the whole study: COVID-19 samples collected from the United States, Italy and Spain covered acute and convalescent phases. T cells, B-cell-depleted T cells, or PBMCs supplied cDNA or gDNA.

As handled by the study authors: Reference gene primer amplification in the assay estimated nucleated cell counts. The table came from immunoSEQ multiplex PCR; TCRdb's copy has only in-frame clones and leaves some out. The V and J calls and clone size come from that table; D and trimming were worked out from the DNA. The sample contains 110,000 to 150,000 clones, over 80% of which appear only once. This sequence was found in a woman between 50 and 59 years old with acute or convalescent COVID-19. Material for sequencing was peripheral blood. This chain uses TRBV9 with TRBJ2-3, with 10 bases lining up with TRBD1. The CDR3 DNA follows: TGTGCCAGCAGCGCGGGACAGGGGACCACAGATACGCAGTATTTT. Protein product: CASSAGQGTTDTQYF.